This note documents a single TCR beta chain sequence. The antigen is unknown. Data came from immunoSEQ multiplex PCR; TCRdb stores just in-frame clones and leaves some out. The sample yields approximately 100,000 clones, roughly 91% seen once. CDR3 size: 14 residues. V was clipped by 4 bases and J by 7 bases, with 13 bases between them. CDR1 and CDR2 from the germline V gene are MNHEY and SMNVEV (reference sequence). The sample is drawn from a study of T cells in localized non-small cell lung cancer. Study-level results: A raised T cell density in blood coincided with lengthier overall survival. Uninvolved adjacent lung, not tumor, had the highest T cell clonality. A median of 57 of the top 100 tumor clones appeared in adjacent lung, which was paired and uninvolved.

This TCR was recovered from a woman between 35 and 75 years old with stage II squamous cell lung carcinoma. The chain recombines TRBV27 with TRBJ1-4, with D possibly TRBD1 on 6 matching bases. Sample: PBMCs, taken before any cancer treatment. CDR3 sequence reads: CASSSPGATEKLFF. DNA for the CDR3: TGTGCCAGCAGTTCCCCGGGGGCTACTGAAAAACTGTTTTTT.